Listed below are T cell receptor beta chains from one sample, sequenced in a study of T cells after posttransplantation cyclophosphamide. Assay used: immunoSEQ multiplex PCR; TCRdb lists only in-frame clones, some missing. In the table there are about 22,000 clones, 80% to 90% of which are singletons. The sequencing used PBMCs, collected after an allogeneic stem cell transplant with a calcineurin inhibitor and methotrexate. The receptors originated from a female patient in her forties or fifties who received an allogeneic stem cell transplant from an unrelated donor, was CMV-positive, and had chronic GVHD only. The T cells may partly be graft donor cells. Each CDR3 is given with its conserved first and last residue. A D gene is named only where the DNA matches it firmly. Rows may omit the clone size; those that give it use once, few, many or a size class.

TGTGCCAGCAGTGAAGATTTCGGCGGGACAGGGATCGTATACGAGCAGTACTTC | CASSEDFGGTGIVYEQYF | TRBD1 | TRBJ2-7 | TRBV2 | NA
TGTGCCAGCAGCCACCGTCGAGACTTCTCTAACTATGGCTACACCTTC | CASSHRRDFSNYGYTF | NA | TRBJ1-2 | TRBV14 | NA
TGTGCCTGGAGTACCACTAGCGGGAGGACCGGGGAGCTGTTTTTT | CAWSTTSGRTGELFF | TRBD2 | TRBJ2-2 | TRBV30 | NA
TGTGCCAGCAGCGTAGTACCAGGGCTAGGCACCGGGGAGCTGTTTTTT | CASSVVPGLGTGELFF | NA | TRBJ2-2 | TRBV9 | NA
TGTGCCAGCAGTGCCCACAGGGGCCAGGGGCAGGATCAGCCCCAGCATTTT | CASSAHRGQGQDQPQHF | TRBD1 | TRBJ1-5 | TRBV25-1 | NA
TGTGCCAGCAGTGACGGGATTGGTGAAGCTTTCTTT | CASSDGIGEAFF | NA | TRBJ1-1 | TRBV25-1 | NA
TGTGCCACCAGCAGAGGACCGGGGTTAACCACAGATACGCAGTATTTT | CATSRGPGLTTDTQYF | NA | TRBJ2-3 | TRBV15 | NA
TGTGCCAGCAGCTCCCGTGGGACTAGCGGGAACATTCAGTACTTC | CASSSRGTSGNIQYF | TRBD2 | TRBJ2-4 | TRBV6-9 | NA
TGTGCCAGCAGTTTCGGCCTAGTTGGAGAGACCCAGTACTTC | CASSFGLVGETQYF | NA | TRBJ2-5 | TRBV27 | NA
TGCAGCGTTGAAGGCGGGGACTACGAGCAGTACTTC | CSVEGGDYEQYF | NA | TRBJ2-7 | TRBV29-1 | NA
TGTGCCAGCAGCGGGACTAGCGGGAGCAGCAATGAGCAGTTCTTC | CASSGTSGSSNEQFF | TRBD2 | TRBJ2-1 | TRBV9 | once
TGTGCCAGCTCACCCCTACGAGAACCTGGGGCCAACGTCCTGACTTTC | CASSPLREPGANVLTF | NA | TRBJ2-6 | TRBV18 | NA
TGTGCCAGCAGTACAGGGACTAGCGGGATCACCGGGGAGCTGTTTTTT | CASSTGTSGITGELFF | TRBD2 | TRBJ2-2 | TRBV27 | NA
TGTGCCAGCACCTACGGTGGCGGCACTGAAGCTTTCTTT | CASTYGGGTEAFF | NA | TRBJ1-1 | TRBV6-1 | NA
TGTGCCAGCAGCTTTTCAGAGAACACTGAAGCTTTCTTT | CASSFSENTEAFF | NA | TRBJ1-1 | TRBV5-8 | few
TGTGCCGGGGGGTTGGGGACCCAGTACTTC | CAGGLGTQYF | NA | TRBJ2-5 | TRBV30 | NA
TGTGCCACCAGCAGAGATTTGAACAGTCAGAATGGCTACACCTTC | CATSRDLNSQNGYTF | NA | TRBJ1-2 | TRBV15 | NA
TGTGCCAGTAGTGGCGGGACTCCCAGCTCCTACGAGCAGTACTTC | CASSGGTPSSYEQYF | NA | TRBJ2-7 | TRBV19 | NA
TGTGCCAGCAGTTCTTGGACAGGGAGCTACGAGCAGTACTTC | CASSSWTGSYEQYF | TRBD1 | TRBJ2-7 | TRBV28 | once
TGTGCCGTTAGGACTGGATACGGGAGGGAGACCCAGTACTTC | CAVRTGYGRETQYF | TRBD2 | TRBJ2-5 | TRBV6-6 | NA
TGTGCCAGCAGTCGGGGACTAGCGGCATCCGAGCAGTACTTC | CASSRGLAASEQYF | TRBD2 | TRBJ2-7 | TRBV28 | NA
TGCGCCAGCAGCCAATGGTATGCTAGCGGCTACGAGCAGTACTTC | CASSQWYASGYEQYF | TRBD2 | TRBJ2-7 | TRBV4-3 | once
TGCAGCGCGGACAGGGGGGGAGCAGATACGCAGTATTTT | CSADRGGADTQYF | TRBD1 | TRBJ2-3 | TRBV29-1 | NA